This T cell receptor beta chain was obtained from a study of human T cells and chemical hapten exposure (dated by TCRdb to the early 2020s). Context from the whole study: For sensitization, 2% DPC in acetone was applied to a 2 cm by 2 cm area of upper inner arm skin. Weekly therapeutic DPC doses were additionally applied to the scalp of patients throughout the approximately 24-week study period. Patch testing was done on the upper back using Finn chambers containing 0.01% DPC, and results were scored after 6 days according to International Contact Dermatitis Research Group standards. Peripheral blood TCR repertoire changes were tracked in vivo in alopecia patients during primary and secondary sensitization to the hapten diphenylcyclopropenone (DPC). Libraries were combined into a pool for sequencing, and differences in TCR yield between samples came mainly from small differences in library volumes within the pool. Patient blood was sampled pre-sensitization (week 0) and at 2, 6 and about 24 weeks after DPC sensitization. Twenty-nine alopecia patients provided blood for TCR sequencing at one to four time points (pre-sensitization, 2, 6 and 24 weeks). Alopecia areata with under or over 50% scalp involvement, alopecia totalis and alopecia universalis were represented in the patient cohort, which was mostly female. Broader findings and caveats from the paper: Because every patient had alopecia, a presumed autoimmune disease, the patients' immune response might differ from that of healthy individuals. Patch test score correlated positively with the number of PT1 expanded TCRs, reaching significance at thresholds 8, 16 and 32 but not at 4. Repeated subsampling changed both the strength of the expansion versus patch-test correlation and the threshold at which the correlation became significant. Expanded TCRs formed significantly more large CDR3 similarity clusters than pre-sensitization or healthy control sets, consistent with antigen-driven responses. DPC sensitization did not change how many TCRs were above 1 in 1000 frequency, and no evidence was found of alterations in global repertoire structure.

Libraries were built with RACE. Instrument used: NextSeq 500. During library preparation, unique molecular identifiers were attached to individual cDNA molecules so that TCRs could be counted quantitatively and reproducibly. From each blood RNA sample, both TCR alpha and TCR beta chains were sequenced. As for the authors' bioinformatics: A median of approximately 96,000 TCRs per sample was observed, with a range of roughly 23,224 to 700,000. V, J and CDR3 annotation of the TCR reads was carried out using the Decombinator software suite. To make PS versus PT1 abundance plots, every sample was subsampled to the same number of TCRs (28,000). Expanded TCRs were defined as absent before sensitization and observed at least eight times at the 2-week time point. TCRdb's own reprocessing of the public reads used fastp at Q25 and MiXCR and kept productive beta chains. Every entry covers one CDR3 protein and lists the most common genes and DNA from its rows. The V and J calls follow TCRdb's processing rather than the paper's. The sample profile shows about 190,000 distinct CDR3 sequences; around a quarter of them were found once. Roughly 2.5% of the sample is held by the ten biggest clonotypes.

The label giving this sample's time point can be read as: patch test 3, about 24 weeks after DPC sensitization. The treatment or condition tag for this specimen amounts to: therapeutic diphenylcyclopropenone sensitization with weekly scalp DPC. Blood at each patch-test visit was drawn before the patch test was applied. Eligible patients were aged 18 to 70, diagnosed with alopecia, deemed suitable for DPC therapy, and excluded if pregnant. Unfractionated whole blood was collected in Tempus Blood RNA tubes, and total RNA was extracted from that blood. Trimming costs V 1 base and J 4 bases, and their ends lie 8 bases apart. CDR1 and CDR2 (SGHDT, YYEEEE) derive from the germline V gene. The CDR3 sequence holds 13 residues, the cysteine and phenylalanine included. This entry keeps only the CDR3 DNA: 39 bases, framed from base 1. For this clonotype: The specificity of this receptor is unknown. No clone much larger than this one lies a single base away; base qualities are absent.

The sample consisted of whole blood, taken in connection with sensitization to the hapten diphenylcyclopropenone (DPC). The rearrangement joined TRBV5-6 to TRBJ2-5; the D gene is not confidently resolved. This clonotype was obtained from a woman aged 40 to 55 with alopecia areata. Some clones in this sample may be carry-over from other donors' samples. The CDR3 protein sequence reads: CASSLRQVETQYF. The nucleotides are TGTGCCAGCAGCTTGCGTCAGGTAGAGACCCAGTACTTC.